In its sample, the clone carrying this T cell receptor beta chain was seen many times. The entry originates in a study of blood T cells in healthy people across ages. V was clipped by 0 bases and J by 2 bases; unmatched bases: 4. The CDR3 has 15 amino acids. Germline values: CDR1 SGDLS, CDR2 YYNGEE. Together with a sample-barcoded 5' primer, a J-beta primer mix was included in a second PCR lasting about 6 to 12 cycles. Using its own MiXCR run on the 5' RACE reads, TCRdb lists one record per CDR3 protein. The sample carries 590,000 or so distinct CDR3 sequences, 25% to 35% recorded once. Per sample, at least 6 micrograms of total RNA were extracted.

The rearrangement uses TRBV9 and TRBJ1-2; 7 bases match TRBD1. This sequence was found in an elderly woman in good health. The sequencing input was blood. CDR3 coding DNA: TGTGCCAGCAGCGTAGCCCCGGGACAGAACTATGGCTACACCTTC. This gives the protein CASSVAPGQNYGYTF.